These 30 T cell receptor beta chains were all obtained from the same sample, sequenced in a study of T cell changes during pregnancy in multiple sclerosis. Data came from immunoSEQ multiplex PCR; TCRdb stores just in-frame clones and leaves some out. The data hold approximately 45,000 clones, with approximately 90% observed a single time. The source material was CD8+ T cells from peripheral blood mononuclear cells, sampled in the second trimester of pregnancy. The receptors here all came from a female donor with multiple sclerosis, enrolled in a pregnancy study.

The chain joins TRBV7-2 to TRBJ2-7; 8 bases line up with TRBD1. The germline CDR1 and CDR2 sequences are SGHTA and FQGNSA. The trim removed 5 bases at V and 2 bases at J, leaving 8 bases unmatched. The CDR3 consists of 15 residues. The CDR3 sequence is CASSGGGQATYEQYF. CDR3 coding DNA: TGTGCCAGCAGCGGAGGGGGACAGGCAACCTACGAGCAGTACTTC.

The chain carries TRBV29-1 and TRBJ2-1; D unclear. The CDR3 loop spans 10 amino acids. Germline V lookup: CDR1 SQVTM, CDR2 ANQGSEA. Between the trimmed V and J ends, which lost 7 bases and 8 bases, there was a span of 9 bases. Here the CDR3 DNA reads TGCAGCGGTGCAGGTGATGAGCAGTTCTTC. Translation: CSGAGDEQFF.

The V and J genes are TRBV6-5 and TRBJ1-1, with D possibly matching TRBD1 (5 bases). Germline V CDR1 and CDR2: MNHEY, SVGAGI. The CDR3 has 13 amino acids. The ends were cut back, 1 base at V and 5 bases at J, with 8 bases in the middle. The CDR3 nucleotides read TGTGCCAGCAGTTACTTCGGGGGGACTGAAGCTTTCTTT. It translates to CASSYFGGTEAFF.

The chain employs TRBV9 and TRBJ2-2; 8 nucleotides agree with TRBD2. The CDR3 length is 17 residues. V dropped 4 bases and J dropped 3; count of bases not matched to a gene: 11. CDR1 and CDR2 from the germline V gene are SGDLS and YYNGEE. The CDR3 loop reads CASSLQTSGGHTGELFF. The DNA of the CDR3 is TGTGCCAGCAGCTTACAAACCAGCGGGGGTCACACCGGGGAGCTGTTTTTT. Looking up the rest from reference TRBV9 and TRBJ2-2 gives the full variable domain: DSGVTQTPKHLITATGQRVTLRCSPRSGDLSVYWYQQSLDQGLQFLIQYYNGEERAKGNILERFSAQQFPDLHSELNLSSLELGDSALYFCASSLQTSGGHTGELFFGEGSRLTVL.

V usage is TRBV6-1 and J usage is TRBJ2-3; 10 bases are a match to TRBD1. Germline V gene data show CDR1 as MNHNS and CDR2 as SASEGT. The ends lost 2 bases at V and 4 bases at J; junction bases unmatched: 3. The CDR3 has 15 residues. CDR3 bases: TGTGCCAGCAGTGAAACGACAGGGGGCGCAGATACGCAGTATTTT. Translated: CASSETTGGADTQYF.

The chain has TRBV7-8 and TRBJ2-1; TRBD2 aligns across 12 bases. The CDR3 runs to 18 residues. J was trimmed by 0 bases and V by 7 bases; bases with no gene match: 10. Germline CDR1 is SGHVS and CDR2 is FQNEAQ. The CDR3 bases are TGTGCCAGCACCCAACTAGCGGGGGGTCTTAGCTCCTACAATGAGCAGTTCTTC. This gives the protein CASTQLAGGLSSYNEQFF.

In nucleotides, the CDR3 is TGTGCCAGCAGCCAACAACACCCAGACTACGAGCAGTACTTC. It is translated as CASSQQHPDYEQYF. This rearrangement joins TRBV14 to TRBJ2-7; D call uncertain. Trimming cost V 2 bases and J 3 bases, with 11 bases left between them. The CDR3 contains 14 residues. Germline CDR1 reads SGHDN; CDR2 reads FVKESK. Together with reference TRBV14 and TRBJ2-7, the CDR3 gives the full variable domain: EAGVTQFPSHSVIEKGQTVTLRCDPISGHDNLYWYRRVMGKEIKFLLHFVKESKQDESGMPNNRFLAERTGGTYSTLKVQPAELEDSGVYFCASSQQHPDYEQYFGPGTRLTVT.

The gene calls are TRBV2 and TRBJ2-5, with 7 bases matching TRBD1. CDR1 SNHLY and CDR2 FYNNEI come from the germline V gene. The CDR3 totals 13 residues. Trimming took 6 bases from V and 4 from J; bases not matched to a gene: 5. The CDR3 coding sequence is TGTGCCAGCAGCTCGAACAGGGGAGAGACCCAGTACTTC. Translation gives CASSSNRGETQYF.

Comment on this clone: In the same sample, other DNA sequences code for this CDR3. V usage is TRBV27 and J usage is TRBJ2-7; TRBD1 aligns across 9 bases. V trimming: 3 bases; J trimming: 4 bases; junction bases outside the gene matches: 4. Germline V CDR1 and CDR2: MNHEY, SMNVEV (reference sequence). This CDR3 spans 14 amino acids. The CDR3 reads CASSFGTGLYEQYF. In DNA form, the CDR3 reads TGTGCCAGCAGTTTCGGGACAGGGCTATACGAGCAGTACTTC.

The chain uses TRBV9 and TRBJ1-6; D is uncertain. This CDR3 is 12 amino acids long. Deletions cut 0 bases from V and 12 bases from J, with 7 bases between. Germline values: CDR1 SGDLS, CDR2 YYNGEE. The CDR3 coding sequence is TGTGCCAGCAGCGTAGCTACCGAACCCCTCCACTTT. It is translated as CASSVATEPLHF.

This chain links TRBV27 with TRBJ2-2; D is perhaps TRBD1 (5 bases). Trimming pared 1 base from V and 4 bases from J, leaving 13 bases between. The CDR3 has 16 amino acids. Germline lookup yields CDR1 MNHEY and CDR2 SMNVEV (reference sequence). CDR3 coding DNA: TGTGCCAGCAGTTTATGGGGCAGCGACGGCACCGGGGAGCTGTTTTTT. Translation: CASSLWGSDGTGELFF.

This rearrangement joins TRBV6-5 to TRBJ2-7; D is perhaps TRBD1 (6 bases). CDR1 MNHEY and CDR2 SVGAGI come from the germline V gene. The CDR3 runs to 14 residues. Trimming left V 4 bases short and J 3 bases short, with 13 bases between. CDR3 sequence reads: CASSSYRDGYEQYF. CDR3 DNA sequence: TGTGCCAGCAGTTCGTACAGGGACGGCTACGAGCAGTACTTC.

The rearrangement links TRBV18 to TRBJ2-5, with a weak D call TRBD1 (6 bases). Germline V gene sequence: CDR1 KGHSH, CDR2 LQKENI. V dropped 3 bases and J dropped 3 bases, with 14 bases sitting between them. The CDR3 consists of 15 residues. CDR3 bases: TGTGCCAGCTCACCTACAGGGCCACCCAAAGAGACCCAGTACTTC. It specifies CASSPTGPPKETQYF.

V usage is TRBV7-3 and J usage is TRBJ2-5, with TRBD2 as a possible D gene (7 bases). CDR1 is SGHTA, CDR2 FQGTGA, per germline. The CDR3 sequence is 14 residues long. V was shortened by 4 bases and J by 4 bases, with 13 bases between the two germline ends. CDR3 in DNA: TGTGCCAGCAGCTCCACGGGGGGCGGAGAGACCCAGTACTTC. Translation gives CASSSTGGGETQYF. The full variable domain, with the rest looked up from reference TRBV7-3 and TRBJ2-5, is GAGVSQTPSNKVTEKGKYVELRCDPISGHTALYWYRQSLGQGPEFLIYFQGTGAADDSGLPNDRFFAVRPEGSVSTLKIQRTERGDSAVYLCASSSTGGGETQYFGPGTRLLVL.

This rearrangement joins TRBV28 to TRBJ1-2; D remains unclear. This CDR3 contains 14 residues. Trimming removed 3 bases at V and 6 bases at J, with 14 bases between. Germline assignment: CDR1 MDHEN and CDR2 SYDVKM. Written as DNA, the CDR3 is TGTGCCAGCAGTTTGGTAGGCCCACGGGATGGCTACACCTTC. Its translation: CASSLVGPRDGYTF.

The CDR3 DNA follows: TGTGCCAGCAGCGTGACACGGGCGAGGGTTACAGATACGCAGTATTTT. Translating it yields CASSVTRARVTDTQYF. This sequence joins TRBV9 and TRBJ2-3; D possibly corresponds to TRBD2 (5 bases). The CDR3 totals 16 residues. Trimming pared 2 bases from V and 3 bases from J, leaving 16 bases between. Germline CDR1 and CDR2: SGDLS and YYNGEE.

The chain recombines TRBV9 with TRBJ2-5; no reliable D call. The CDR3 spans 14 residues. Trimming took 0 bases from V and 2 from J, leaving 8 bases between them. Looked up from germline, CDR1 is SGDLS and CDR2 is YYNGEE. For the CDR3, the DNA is TGTGCCAGCAGCGTAGGTAGCCGACAAGAGACCCAGTACTTC. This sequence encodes CASSVGSRQETQYF.

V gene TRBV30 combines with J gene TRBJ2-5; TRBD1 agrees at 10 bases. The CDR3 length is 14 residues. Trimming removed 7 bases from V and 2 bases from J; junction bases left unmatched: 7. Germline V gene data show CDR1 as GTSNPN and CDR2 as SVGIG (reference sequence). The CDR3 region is CASRQGARQETQYF. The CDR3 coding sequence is TGTGCCTCAAGACAGGGGGCTCGGCAAGAGACCCAGTACTTC.

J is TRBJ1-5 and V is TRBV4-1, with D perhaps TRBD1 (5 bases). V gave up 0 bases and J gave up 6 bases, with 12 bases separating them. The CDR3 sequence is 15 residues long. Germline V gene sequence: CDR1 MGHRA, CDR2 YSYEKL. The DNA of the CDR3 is TGCGCCAGCAGCCAAGATCGTGGGGGGGGTCAGCCCCAGCATTTT. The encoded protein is CASSQDRGGGQPQHF.

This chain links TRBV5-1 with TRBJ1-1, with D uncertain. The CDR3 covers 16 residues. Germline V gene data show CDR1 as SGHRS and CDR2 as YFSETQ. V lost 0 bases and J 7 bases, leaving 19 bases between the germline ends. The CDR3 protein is CASSLVAGLRDFEAFF. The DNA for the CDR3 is TGCGCCAGCAGCTTGGTAGCGGGCTTGAGGGATTTTGAAGCTTTCTTT.

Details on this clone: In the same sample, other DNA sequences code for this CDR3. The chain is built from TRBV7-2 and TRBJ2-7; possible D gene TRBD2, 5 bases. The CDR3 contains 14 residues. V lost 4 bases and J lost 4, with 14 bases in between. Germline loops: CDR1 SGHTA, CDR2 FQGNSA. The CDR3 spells CASSYLATAYEQYF. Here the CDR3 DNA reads TGTGCCAGCAGCTACCTAGCTACGGCATACGAGCAGTACTTC.

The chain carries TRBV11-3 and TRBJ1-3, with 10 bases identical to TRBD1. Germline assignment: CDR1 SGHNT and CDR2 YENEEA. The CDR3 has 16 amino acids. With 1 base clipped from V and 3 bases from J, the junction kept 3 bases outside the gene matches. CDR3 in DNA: TGTGCCAGCAGCTTAGGACAGGGGGCGGATGGAAACACCATATATTTT. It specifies CASSLGQGADGNTIYF.

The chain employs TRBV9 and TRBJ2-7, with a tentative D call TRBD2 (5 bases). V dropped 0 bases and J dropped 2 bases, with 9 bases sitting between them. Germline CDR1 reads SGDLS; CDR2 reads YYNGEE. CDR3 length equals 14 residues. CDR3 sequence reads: CASSVDGEPYEQYF. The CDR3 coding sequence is TGTGCCAGCAGCGTAGACGGGGAGCCCTACGAGCAGTACTTC.

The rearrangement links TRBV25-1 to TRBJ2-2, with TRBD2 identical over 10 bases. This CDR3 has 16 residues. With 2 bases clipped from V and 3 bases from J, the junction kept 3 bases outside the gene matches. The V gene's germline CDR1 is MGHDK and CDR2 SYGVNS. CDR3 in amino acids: CASSEPLAGYTGELFF. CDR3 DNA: TGTGCCAGCAGTGAACCACTAGCGGGGTACACCGGGGAGCTGTTTTTT. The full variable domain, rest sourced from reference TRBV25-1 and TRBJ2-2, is EADIYQTPRYLVIGTGKKITLECSQTMGHDKMYWYQQDPGMELHLIHYSYGVNSTEKGDLSSESTVSRIRTEHFPLTLESARPSHTSQYLCASSEPLAGYTGELFFGEGSRLTVL.

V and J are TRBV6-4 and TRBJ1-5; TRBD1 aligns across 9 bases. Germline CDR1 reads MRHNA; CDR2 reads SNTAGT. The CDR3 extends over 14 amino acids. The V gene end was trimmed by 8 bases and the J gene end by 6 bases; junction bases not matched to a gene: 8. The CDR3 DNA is TGTGCCAGCCGACAGGGACAGGGTGTTCAGCCCCAGCATTTT. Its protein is CASRQGQGVQPQHF.

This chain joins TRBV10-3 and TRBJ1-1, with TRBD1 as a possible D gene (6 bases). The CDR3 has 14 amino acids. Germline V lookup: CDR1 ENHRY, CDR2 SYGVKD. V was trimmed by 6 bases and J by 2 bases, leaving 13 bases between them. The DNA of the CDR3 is TGTGCCATCAGACCAGGGGCTGGAAACACTGAAGCTTTCTTT. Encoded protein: CAIRPGAGNTEAFF.

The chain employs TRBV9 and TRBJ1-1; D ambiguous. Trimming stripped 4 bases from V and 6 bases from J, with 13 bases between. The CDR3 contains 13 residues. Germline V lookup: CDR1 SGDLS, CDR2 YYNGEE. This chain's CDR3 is CASSPEGGAEAFF. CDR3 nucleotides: TGTGCCAGCAGCCCGGAGGGTGGGGCTGAAGCTTTCTTT.

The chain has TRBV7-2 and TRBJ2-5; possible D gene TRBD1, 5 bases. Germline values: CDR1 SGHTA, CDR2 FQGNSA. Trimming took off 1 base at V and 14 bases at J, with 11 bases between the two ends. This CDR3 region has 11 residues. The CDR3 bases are TGTGCCAGCAGCTTAGACCTAGGGGCTTACTTC. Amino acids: CASSLDLGAYF.

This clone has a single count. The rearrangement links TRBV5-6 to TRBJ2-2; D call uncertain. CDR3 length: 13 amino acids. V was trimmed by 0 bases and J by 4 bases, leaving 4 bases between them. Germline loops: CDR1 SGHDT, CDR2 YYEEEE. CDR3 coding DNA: TGTGCCAGCAGCTTGGAACTCACCGGGGAGCTGTTTTTT. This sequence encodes CASSLELTGELFF.

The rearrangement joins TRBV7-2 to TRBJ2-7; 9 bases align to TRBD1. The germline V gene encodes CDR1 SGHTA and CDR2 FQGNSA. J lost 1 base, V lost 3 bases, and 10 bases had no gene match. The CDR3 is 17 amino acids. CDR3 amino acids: CASSLGAVGQGSYEQYF. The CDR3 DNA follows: TGTGCCAGCAGCTTGGGGGCAGTCGGACAGGGGTCCTACGAGCAGTACTTC. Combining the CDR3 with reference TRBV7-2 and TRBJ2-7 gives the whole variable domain GAGVSQSPSNKVTEKGKDVELRCDPISGHTALYWYRQSLGQGLEFLIYFQGNSAPDKSGLPSDRFSAERTGGSVSTLTIQRTQQEDSAVYLCASSLGAVGQGSYEQYFGPGTRLTVT.